The table lists the clone carrying this TCR beta chain with a count of one. Its target is not known. The data are from a study of cytomegalovirus exposure and HLA in healthy donors. As for the study in general: A later analysis reported the 120 or so validation repertoires used the same platform as the approximately 670 first-cohort repertoires.

Per germline, CDR1 MNHEY and CDR2 SMNVEV (reference sequence). The V end was cut by 2 bases, the J end by 2 bases, with 15 bases between. This CDR3 spans 16 amino acids. Profiling relied on immunoSEQ multiplex PCR, and the TCRdb table lists in-frame clones only, not all of them. The table has approximately 110,000 clones, about 94% seen once. Study-level points and caveats: Subsequent analysis of the 95 to 150 validation repertoires found a tendency for first-cohort TCR clusters to co-occur. Researchers catalogued 160 or so TCR beta chains as cytomegalovirus-associated.

The chain has TRBV27 and TRBJ1-2; D gene ambiguous. This clonotype originated in a young woman in good health and CMV-seronegative. Sequenced sample: PBMCs. CDR3 sequence (DNA): TGTGCCAGCAGTTTAACCGTACTCAACCTCAACTATGGCTACACCTTC. Its translation: CASSLTVLNLNYGYTF.